These 21 T cell receptor beta chains were sequenced from one sample in a study of blood T cells in healthy people across ages. Using a J-beta primer mix together with a sample-barcoded 5' primer, a second PCR was run for 7 to 11 cycles. TCRdb reprocessed the 5' RACE reads via MiXCR and lists one record per CDR3 protein. Counted here are 1.5 million to 2 million distinct CDR3 sequences, 49% occurring once; the ten biggest clones make up around 2.1%. The sequencing sample was made of blood. These TCRs come from a woman between 35 and 50 years old in good health.

This chain uses TRBV5-1 with TRBJ2-1; the D is unclear. Near its end, the DNA agrees better with TRBJ2-7, so the J call may be wrong. Germline V gene data show CDR1 as SGHRS and CDR2 as YFSETQ. CDR3 length equals 11 residues. CDR3 loop: CASRWSNEQYF. CDR3 sequence (DNA): TGCGCCAGCCGGTGGTCCAATGAGCAGTACTTC.

Worth noting for this clonotype: Being one base from a much bigger clone, this may be a read error. V gene TRBV15 combines with J gene TRBJ2-7; D is unclear. From germline, CDR1 is LNHNV and CDR2 YYDKDF (reference sequence). CDR3 length: 16 amino acids. V was trimmed by 0 bases and J by 7 bases, leaving 19 bases between them. The CDR3 protein is CATSREGELPYNEQYF. The CDR3 DNA sequence: TGTGCCACCAGCAGAGAGGGCGAGTTGCCCTACAATGAGCAGTACTTC.

This clonotype occurred a few times. The rearrangement uses TRBV5-1 and TRBJ2-7; 8 nucleotides match TRBD1. The CDR3 runs to 14 residues. The J segment lost 3 bases and the V segment lost 7 bases, leaving 9 bases of the junction unmatched. CDR1 and CDR2 from the germline V gene are SGHRS and YFSETQ. CDR3 amino acids: CASARDRPFYEQYF. The CDR3 DNA sequence: TGCGCCAGCGCCAGGGACAGGCCGTTCTACGAGCAGTACTTC.

In its sample, this clonotype was seen a few times. The chain combines TRBV20-1 with TRBJ2-5, with TRBD2 matching over 8 bases. Germline CDR1 reads DFQATT; CDR2 reads SNEGSKA (reference sequence). The CDR3 has 15 residues. V lost 1 base and J lost 0; bases outside the gene matches: 4. CDR3 loop: CSARVSGGHQETQYF. CDR3 in DNA: TGCAGTGCTAGAGTGAGCGGGGGCCACCAAGAGACCCAGTACTTC.

The table lists this clonotype with a few counts. The chain combines TRBV28 with TRBJ2-4, with D hard to call. The last part of the DNA fits TRBJ2-7 better; the J call may be wrong. CDR1 is MDHEN and CDR2 is SYDVKM in the germline V gene. The CDR3 loop spans 12 amino acids. The CDR3 spells CASSTELYEQYF. In DNA form, the CDR3 reads TGTGCCAGCAGTACAGAACTCTACGAGCAGTACTTC.

The V call is TRBV18, the J call TRBJ2-7; 8 bases agree with TRBD2. The DNA end lines up better with TRBJ2-5; the J call may be wrong. The CDR3 contains 15 residues. Germline CDR1 reads KGHSH; CDR2 reads LQKENI. CDR3 sequence reads: CASSQTGLDAETQYF. The DNA for the CDR3 is TGTGCCAGCTCACAGACGGGACTAGACGCGGAGACCCAGTACTTC.

This clonotype was detected once. The chain joins TRBV20-1 to TRBJ1-2, with 7 bases aligning to TRBD1. In germline, CDR1 is DFQATT, CDR2 SNEGSKA (reference sequence). CDR3 length equals 13 residues. The ends lost 5 bases at V and 5 bases at J; junction bases unmatched: 8. CDR3: CSADPVTGYGYTF. CDR3 coding DNA: TGCAGTGCTGACCCCGTGACAGGGTATGGCTACACCTTC.

The chain employs TRBV7-8 and TRBJ2-1; no reliable D call. The CDR3 extends over 19 amino acids. CDR1 SGHVS and CDR2 FQNEAQ come from the germline V gene. V gave up 5 bases and J gave up 7 bases, with 30 bases separating them. CDR3 nucleotides: TGTGCCAGCAGCCCATCTGTTATAACGGAATTGGGAATTGGGAATGAGCAGTTCTTC. Translating it yields CASSPSVITELGIGNEQFF.

V and J are TRBV28 and TRBJ2-1, with 10 bases fitting TRBD2. There are 17 residues in the CDR3. J lost 3 bases, V lost 2 bases, and 7 bases had no gene match. The germline CDR1 and CDR2 sequences are MDHEN and SYDVKM. CDR3 in amino acids: CASSLPKRLAGYNEQFF. CDR3 DNA: TGTGCCAGCAGTTTACCAAAGCGACTAGCGGGCTACAATGAGCAGTTCTTC.

The J gene is TRBJ2-3, the V gene TRBV6-5; the match to TRBD2 covers 15 bases. Germline assignment: CDR1 MNHEY and CDR2 SVGAGI. V shed 1 base, J shed 4 bases, and the junction held 9 bases outside the gene matches. The CDR3 is 19 amino acids. The CDR3 DNA is TGTGCCAGCAGTTACTTCTCGGGGACTAGCGGGGGGTTGGCAGATACGCAGTATTTT. It translates to CASSYFSGTSGGLADTQYF.

The rearrangement uses TRBV20-1 and TRBJ1-2, with 9 bases that match TRBD1. The CDR3 consists of 13 residues. Germline CDR1 reads DFQATT; CDR2 reads SNEGSKA (reference sequence). The junction had 9 bases not matched to a gene; V was cut back by 6 bases and J by 7 bases. CDR3 DNA: TGCAGTGCGGACCCCGGGACAGGGTGTGGCTACACCTTC. Residues: CSADPGTGCGYTF.

The chain has TRBV29-1 and TRBJ2-3; TRBD2 aligns across 8 bases. V was clipped by 6 bases and J by 0 bases; unmatched bases: 8. The CDR3 covers 15 residues. Looked up from germline, CDR1 is SQVTM and CDR2 is ANQGSEA. CDR3 region: CSVTAAGASTDTQYF. The CDR3 nucleotides read TGCAGCGTCACGGCAGCGGGAGCGAGCACAGATACGCAGTATTTT.

The V and J genes are TRBV6-6 and TRBJ1-2; maybe TRBD1 (5 bases). Looked up from germline, CDR1 is MNHNY and CDR2 is SVGAGI (reference sequence). The length of the CDR3 is 13 residues. Trimming cost V 7 bases and J 3 bases, with 12 bases left between them. In DNA form, the CDR3 reads TGTGCCAGCAAAAAGGGGCAGGACTATGGCTACACCTTC. Translation: CASKKGQDYGYTF.

This clonotype has just a few counts. The chain couples TRBV7-2 to TRBJ2-3; D possibly matches TRBD1 or TRBD2 (5 bases each). Germline values: CDR1 SGHTA, CDR2 FQGNSA. The V gene lost 3 bases and the J gene lost 6 bases, with 22 bases spanning the gap. This CDR3 is 17 amino acids long. CDR3 residues: CASSFPRGLALGDTQYF. In DNA, the CDR3 is TGTGCCAGCAGCTTTCCAAGGGGCCTAGCTTTGGGGGATACGCAGTATTTT.

Comments on this clonotype: A read error is possible here, since a much larger clone lies one base away. The chain employs TRBV12-3 or TRBV12-4 and TRBJ2-1, with 7 bases aligning to TRBD1. This CDR3 contains 12 residues. The V gene end was trimmed by 5 bases and the J gene end by 13 bases; junction bases not matched to a gene: 8. The CDR3 DNA reads TGTGCCAGCAGTCCCCAGGGGGAGACCCAGTTCTTC. Encoded protein: CASSPQGETQFF.

There are many counts of this clonotype. V gene TRBV6-6 combines with J gene TRBJ2-5, with TRBD1 as a possible D gene (6 bases). The end of the DNA is better explained by TRBJ2-7, so the J call may be wrong. Germline-derived CDR1 and CDR2 are MNHNY and SVGAGI (reference sequence). The CDR3 is made up of 12 amino acids. CDR3 DNA: TGTGCCAGCAGTTATCCACAGGGCGAGCAGTACTTC. Its translation is CASSYPQGEQYF.

This sequence joins TRBV11-2 and TRBJ1-4, with D perhaps matching TRBD1 (6 bases). The CDR3 is made up of 17 amino acids. V dropped 4 bases and J dropped 3 bases, with 18 bases sitting between them. Germline values: CDR1 SGHAT, CDR2 FQNNGV. CDR3 coding DNA: TGTGCCAGCAGCTCTAGAGTTGGGACAATTCCTAATGAAAAACTGTTTTTT. Protein product: CASSSRVGTIPNEKLFF.

This chain connects TRBV12-3 or TRBV12-4 to TRBJ1-2; 7 nucleotides agree with TRBD1. This CDR3 is built from 14 residues. Trimming cost V 6 bases and J 4 bases; bases outside gene matches: 8. The CDR3 coding sequence is TGTGCCAGCAGGCTAGACAGGGCCTTCTATGGCTACACCTTC. The encoded protein is CASRLDRAFYGYTF.

The V gene is TRBV29-1, the J gene TRBJ2-2; D ambiguous. From germline, CDR1 is SQVTM and CDR2 ANQGSEA. The CDR3 totals 13 residues. V dropped 4 bases and J dropped 7 bases, with 13 bases sitting between them. The chain's CDR3 is CSVVGQWGGELFF. CDR3 bases: TGCAGCGTTGTGGGCCAGTGGGGCGGGGAGCTGTTTTTT.

This chain joins TRBV12-3 or TRBV12-4 and TRBJ2-1, with TRBD2 matching over 13 bases. Trimming took 5 bases from V and 7 from J; bases not matched to a gene: 8. The CDR3 runs to 16 residues. The CDR3 sequence: CASSPRTSGGGNEQFF. The DNA of the CDR3 is TGTGCCAGCAGTCCCCGGACTAGCGGGGGTGGGAATGAGCAGTTCTTC.

The chain carries TRBV2 and TRBJ1-2, with D possibly matching TRBD1 (5 bases). This CDR3 region has 14 residues. V was cut by 0 bases and J by 7 bases, with 12 bases left in between. The germline V gene encodes CDR1 SNHLY and CDR2 FYNNEI. The CDR3 protein is CASSEAWGFGGYTF. In nucleotides, the CDR3 is TGTGCCAGCAGTGAAGCATGGGGCTTTGGTGGCTACACCTTC.